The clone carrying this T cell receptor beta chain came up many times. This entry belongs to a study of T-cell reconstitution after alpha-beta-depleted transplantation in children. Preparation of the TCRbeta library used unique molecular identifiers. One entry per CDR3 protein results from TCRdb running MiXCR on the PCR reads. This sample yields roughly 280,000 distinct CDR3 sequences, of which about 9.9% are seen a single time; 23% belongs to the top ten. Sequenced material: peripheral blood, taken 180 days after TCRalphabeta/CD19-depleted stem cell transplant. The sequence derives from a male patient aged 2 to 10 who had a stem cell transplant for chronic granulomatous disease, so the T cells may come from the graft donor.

CDR3: CASTTPPRGGGYTF. Here the CDR3 DNA reads TGTGCCAGCACCACTCCTCCGCGAGGGGGTGGCTACACCTTC. This chain links TRBV28 with TRBJ1-2, with D perhaps matching TRBD1 (6 bases). This CDR3 is built from 14 residues. CDR1 and CDR2 (germline): MDHEN, SYDVKM. With 7 bases removed from V and 7 bases from J, the gap between germline ends came to 19 bases.